A single sample is the source of the 29 T cell receptor beta chains below, sequenced in a study of T cells in narcolepsy. Using immunoSEQ multiplex PCR, the repertoire was profiled, and TCRdb retains in-frame clones only, with some absent. The table shows roughly 30,000 clones, with roughly 80% occurring only once. Sequenced sample: memory (CD45RA-) CD4+ T cells from blood. The receptors shown here come from a human donor in good health.

This clone appeared a single time. The chain recombines TRBV19 with TRBJ2-3; D possibly corresponds to TRBD1 (5 bases). Germline CDR1 reads LNHDA; CDR2 reads SQIVND (reference sequence). CDR3 length equals 14 residues. V dropped 0 bases and J dropped 5 bases, with 9 bases sitting between them. The CDR3 DNA is TGTGCCAGTAGTATAGAAACAGGTGGAGATACGCAGTATTTT. Translation gives CASSIETGGDTQYF.

This chain connects TRBV7-2 to TRBJ2-7; D is uncertain. Germline CDR1 reads SGHTA; CDR2 reads FQGNSA. There are 15 residues in the CDR3. Trimming shortened V by 0 bases and J by 4 bases, and 13 bases separated the two germline ends. CDR3 coding DNA: TGTGCCAGCAGCTTAGCTGGTTCGGAGAGGTACGAGCAGTACTTC. As protein: CASSLAGSERYEQYF.

This chain joins TRBV6-5 and TRBJ1-2; D is ambiguous. The V end was cut by 8 bases, the J end by 6 bases, with 22 bases between. The germline V gene encodes CDR1 MNHEY and CDR2 SVGAGI. CDR3 length: 15 residues. The CDR3 loop reads CASFEAGLPPNGYTF. CDR3 sequence (DNA): TGTGCCAGCTTTGAGGCAGGCCTACCCCCCAATGGCTACACCTTC.

This chain connects TRBV15 to TRBJ2-4; 7 bases are a match to TRBD1. Germline lookup yields CDR1 LNHNV and CDR2 YYDKDF (reference sequence). This CDR3 contains 18 residues. Germline trimming cut 5 bases from V and 3 bases from J; bases unmatched to any gene: 16. The CDR3 nucleotides are TGTGCCACCAGCGTCGGGACAGCTGCGACCTGGGGCAAAAACATTCAGTACTTC. It specifies CATSVGTAATWGKNIQYF.

The chain employs TRBV28 and TRBJ1-5, with D perhaps TRBD1 (5 bases). Deletions cut 5 bases from V and 7 bases from J, with 24 bases between. There are 17 residues in the CDR3. Germline CDR1 and CDR2: MDHEN and SYDVKM. The CDR3, as DNA: TGTGCCAGCAGTCCACCCCCCGGGGGAGGGGAAAGGCAGCCCCAGCATTTT. It specifies CASSPPPGGGERQPQHF.

The chain is built from TRBV5-1 and TRBJ1-1; possibly TRBD1 for D (6 bases). CDR1 SGHRS and CDR2 YFSETQ come from the germline V gene. This CDR3 region has 11 residues. The V end was cut by 6 bases, the J end by 10 bases, with 13 bases between. The chain's CDR3 is CASKGESGAFF. CDR3 coding DNA: TGCGCCAGCAAGGGGGAATCGGGAGCTTTCTTT.

The rearrangement uses TRBV7-8 and TRBJ2-4; 14 bases are shared with TRBD2. V dropped 2 bases and J dropped 0; count of bases not matched to a gene: 6. Germline CDR1 and CDR2: SGHVS and FQNEAQ. The CDR3 consists of 19 residues. CDR3 sequence: CASSLLTSGGAIAKNIQYF. CDR3 in DNA: TGTGCCAGCAGCTTACTGACTAGCGGGGGGGCTATAGCCAAAAACATTCAGTACTTC.

The J gene is TRBJ2-3, the V gene TRBV7-2; D is perhaps TRBD1 or TRBD2 (5 bases each). This CDR3 contains 14 residues. V lost 5 bases and J lost 6, with 15 bases in between. Germline V gene data show CDR1 as SGHTA and CDR2 as FQGNSA. CDR3 sequence (DNA): TGTGCCAGCAGCCCCGGGGCCCAAAGGGATACGCAGTATTTT. Translation: CASSPGAQRDTQYF.

This chain uses TRBV18 with TRBJ1-1, with D perhaps TRBD1 (6 bases). The CDR3 has 12 residues. From germline, CDR1 is KGHSH and CDR2 LQKENI. Trimming left V 1 base short and J 6 bases short, with 6 bases between. The CDR3 DNA follows: TGTGCCAGCTCACCACAGGGGGCTGAAGCTTTCTTT. Protein sequence: CASSPQGAEAFF.

This chain uses TRBV14 with TRBJ1-1, with a weak D call TRBD1 (6 bases). Trimming left V 2 bases short and J 3 bases short, with 13 bases between. The CDR3 is 15 amino acids. Germline assignment: CDR1 SGHDN and CDR2 FVKESK. Here the CDR3 reads CASSQSSGGHTEAFF. Here the CDR3 DNA reads TGTGCCAGCAGCCAATCAAGCGGGGGCCACACTGAAGCTTTCTTT.

The chain employs TRBV9 and TRBJ2-3; 8 bases match TRBD2. Germline V gene data show CDR1 as SGDLS and CDR2 as YYNGEE. The CDR3 spans 17 residues. J was trimmed by 0 bases and V by 3 bases; bases with no gene match: 9. CDR3 amino acids: CASSALPGTSSTDTQYF. The CDR3 nucleotides read TGTGCCAGCAGCGCCCTTCCCGGGACTAGTAGCACAGATACGCAGTATTTT.

The chain joins TRBV6-5 to TRBJ1-2; unclear D gene. The CDR3 is made up of 13 amino acids. Per germline, CDR1 MNHEY and CDR2 SVGAGI. V was cut by 5 bases and J by 8 bases, with 15 bases left in between. The CDR3: CASSENSGTGYTF. For the CDR3, the DNA is TGTGCCAGCAGTGAAAATTCCGGAACCGGCTACACCTTC.

V is TRBV6-6 and J is TRBJ2-5; TRBD1 matches at 8 bases. The germline CDR1 and CDR2 sequences are MNHNY and SVGAGI (reference sequence). Losses at the gene ends were 0 bases for V and 1 base for J; bases not matched to a gene: 4. The CDR3 totals 16 residues. CDR3 nucleotides: TGTGCCAGCAGTTACTCCGAGACAGGGGTCCAAGAGACCCAGTACTTC. It codes for CASSYSETGVQETQYF.

This chain links TRBV29-1 with TRBJ2-1; 8 nucleotides agree with TRBD1. The germline V gene encodes CDR1 SQVTM and CDR2 ANQGSEA. The CDR3 loop spans 12 amino acids. V shed 0 bases and J 10 bases; nucleotides not matched to a gene: 2. The CDR3 DNA reads as TGCAGCGTTGAAGAGACAGGGGTGGAGCAGTTCTTC. Translating it yields CSVEETGVEQFF.

The gene calls are TRBV19 and TRBJ2-5; 7 bases are a match to TRBD2. The ends lost 3 bases at V and 3 bases at J; junction bases unmatched: 4. CDR3 length: 14 residues. CDR1 is LNHDA, CDR2 SQIVND, per germline (reference sequence). The CDR3 reads CASSINLAEETQYF. The CDR3 DNA sequence: TGTGCCAGTAGTATCAATCTAGCGGAAGAGACCCAGTACTTC. The full variable domain, its missing parts supplied by reference TRBV19 and TRBJ2-5, is DGGITQSPKYLFRKEGQNVTLSCEQNLNHDAMYWYRQDPGQGLRLIYYSQIVNDFQKGDIAEGYSVSREKKESFPLTVTSAQKNPTAFYLCASSINLAEETQYFGPGTRLLVL.

The CDR3 loop is CAWNKAIGSEQYF. The CDR3 nucleotides are TGTGCCTGGAATAAAGCAATTGGCAGCGAGCAGTACTTC. The chain employs TRBV30 and TRBJ2-7; no definite D call. Germline V gene lookup returns CDR1 GTSNPN and CDR2 SVGIG (reference sequence). The CDR3 length is 13 residues. The V gene lost 4 bases and the J gene lost 6 bases, with 16 bases spanning the gap.

This clone has only one observation. This rearrangement joins TRBV2 to TRBJ1-6, with D possibly TRBD1 on 5 matching bases. V was pared by 2 bases and J by 9 bases, with 11 bases between. Germline values: CDR1 SNHLY, CDR2 FYNNEI. CDR3 size: 14 residues. The CDR3 protein is CASSERGVGSPLHF. The CDR3 bases are TGTGCCAGCAGTGAAAGAGGGGTCGGTTCACCCCTCCACTTT.

Points on this clone: No conserved phenylalanine or tryptophan ends this CDR3, so it is likely a read error. J is TRBJ1-2 and V is TRBV5-4; tentative D call: TRBD1 (6 bases). There are 15 residues in the CDR3. Germline lookup yields CDR1 SGHNT and CDR2 YYREEE (reference sequence). The V end lost 0 bases, the J end lost 3 bases, and 12 bases lay between the germline ends. As DNA, the CDR3 is TGTGCCAGCAGCTTGGGACACTCAGGGGACTATGGCTACACCCTC. Amino acid sequence: CASSLGHSGDYGYTL.

CDR3 DNA sequence: TGCGCCAGCAGCCAGGCCGGGACACTTGGCTACACCTTC. Amino acids: CASSQAGTLGYTF. The rearrangement joins TRBV4-1 to TRBJ1-2; D might be TRBD1 (6 bases). Deletions cut 3 bases from V and 7 bases from J, with 12 bases between. CDR3 size: 13 residues. CDR1 and CDR2 (germline): MGHRA, YSYEKL.

This chain joins TRBV7-8 and TRBJ1-5; no clear D. CDR3 size: 14 residues. Between the trimmed V and J ends, which lost 2 bases and 2 bases, there was a span of 7 bases. Germline V lookup: CDR1 SGHVS, CDR2 FQNEAQ. This chain's CDR3 is CASSLIRGNQPQHF. The CDR3 region has the DNA TGTGCCAGCAGCTTAATCCGGGGCAATCAGCCCCAGCATTTT.

This rearrangement joins TRBV4-2 to TRBJ2-1; D uncertain. V was pared by 2 bases and J by 7 bases, with 9 bases between. The CDR3 length is 13 residues. In germline, CDR1 is LGHNA, CDR2 YNFKEQ. This CDR3 is CASSQNPGNEQFF. The CDR3 DNA follows: TGTGCCAGCAGCCAAAATCCAGGTAATGAGCAGTTCTTC.

The chain employs TRBV5-6 and TRBJ1-2; the match to TRBD1 covers 9 bases. Germline CDR1 and CDR2: SGHDT and YYEEEE. The CDR3 runs 14 residues. Trimming took 5 bases from V and 4 from J; bases not matched to a gene: 6. The CDR3 loop reads CASRGQGQSYGYTF. In DNA form, the CDR3 reads TGTGCCAGCAGGGGACAGGGCCAATCCTATGGCTACACCTTC. Based on the CDR3 plus reference TRBV5-6 and TRBJ1-2, the full variable domain is DAGVTQSPTHLIKTRGQQVTLRCSPKSGHDTVSWYQQALGQGPQFIFQYYEEEERQRGNFPDRFSGHQFPNYSSELNVNALLLGDSALYLCASRGQGQSYGYTFGSGTRLTVV.

V usage is TRBV5-1 and J usage is TRBJ2-1; TRBD1 agrees at 7 bases. V lost 3 bases and J lost 0; bases outside the gene matches: 0. The CDR3 contains 14 residues. CDR1 and CDR2 (germline): SGHRS, YFSETQ. CDR3 sequence: CASSWDSSYNEQFF. DNA of the CDR3: TGCGCCAGCAGCTGGGACAGCTCCTACAATGAGCAGTTCTTC.

The genes are TRBV9 and TRBJ2-2; no firm D call. The CDR3 covers 14 residues. Trimming removed 0 bases at V and 7 bases at J, with 10 bases between. In germline, CDR1 is SGDLS, CDR2 YYNGEE. For the CDR3, the DNA is TGTGCCAGCAGCGTAGCTCGTTCGGTCGGGGAGCTGTTTTTT. Translating gives CASSVARSVGELFF.

The sample holds a few counts of this clone. Written as DNA, the CDR3 is TGTGCCTGGAGTACCGGGACTAGCGGGAGCGGTGAGACCCAGTACTTC. Protein: CAWSTGTSGSGETQYF. The rearrangement uses TRBV30 and TRBJ2-5; 14 nucleotides align to TRBD2. The CDR3 has 16 amino acids. In germline, CDR1 is GTSNPN, CDR2 SVGIG (reference sequence). V shed 2 bases, J shed 5 bases, and the junction held 7 bases outside the gene matches.

This chain links TRBV7-8 with TRBJ1-5; D remains ambiguous. The CDR3 spans 16 residues. The germline V gene encodes CDR1 SGHVS and CDR2 FQNEAQ. V was clipped by 5 bases and J by 0 bases, with 14 bases between them. CDR3 region: CASSQYARNSNQPQHF. Written as DNA, the CDR3 is TGTGCCAGCAGCCAGTACGCCAGGAATAGCAATCAGCCCCAGCATTTT.

V gene TRBV19 combines with J gene TRBJ2-5, with TRBD1 identical over 10 bases. CDR3 length equals 12 residues. With V trimmed by 10 bases and J by 5 bases, 4 bases remained unmatched. From germline, CDR1 is LNHDA and CDR2 SQIVND (reference sequence). The CDR3 DNA reads TGTGCCACTAGACAGGGGGCCGAGACCCAGTACTTC. Protein product: CATRQGAETQYF. Supplemented by reference TRBV19 and TRBJ2-5, the full variable domain reads DGGITQSPKYLFRKEGQNVTLSCEQNLNHDAMYWYRQDPGQGLRLIYYSQIVNDFQKGDIAEGYSVSREKKESFPLTVTSAQKNPTAFYLCATRQGAETQYFGPGTRLLVL.

The chain combines TRBV14 with TRBJ2-1; TRBD2 might be the D (5 bases). Germline V gives CDR1 SGHDN, CDR2 FVKESK. The CDR3 is 15 amino acids. V lost 0 bases and J lost 4, with 10 bases in between. CDR3 amino acids: CASSQDNGDYNEQFF. Here the CDR3 DNA reads TGTGCCAGCAGCCAAGACAACGGGGATTACAATGAGCAGTTCTTC.

The V and J genes are TRBV7-9 and TRBJ2-2, with TRBD1 identical over 8 bases. The CDR3 sequence is 14 residues long. The V gene end was trimmed by 7 bases and the J gene end by 4 bases; junction bases not matched to a gene: 5. From germline, CDR1 is SEHNR and CDR2 FQNEAQ (reference sequence). CDR3 DNA: TGTGCCAGCAAGGCGGACAGGGTCACCGGGGAGCTGTTTTTT. This sequence encodes CASKADRVTGELFF.